The rows below give T cell receptor beta chains drawn from one sample of a study of memory CD8 T cells in hepatitis C reinfection. Only in-frame clones appear in the TCRdb table, and some are missing; sequencing was by immunoSEQ multiplex PCR. The sample has around 47,000 clones, approximately 87% seen once. The sequenced material came from naive CD8+ T cells sorted from blood. The receptor source for this set is a man between 18 and 29 years old with hepatitis C virus infection. The CDR3 runs from the conserved cysteine through the conserved F or W. Each record gives: D gene, V gene, J gene, CDR3 protein, CDR3 DNA. D genes are given only for firm matches.

.	TRBV5-4	TRBJ2-1	CASSFGAGAPIRNEQFF	TGTGCCAGCAGCTTCGGGGCGGGGGCGCCAATAAGAAATGAGCAGTTCTTC
TRBD1	TRBV7-9	TRBJ2-3	CASSGARDRVTRTDTQYF	TGTGCCAGCAGCGGGGCTCGGGACAGGGTCACTCGAACAGATACGCAGTATTTT
.	TRBV6-5	TRBJ1-1	CASSGSTGWGEAFF	TGTGCCAGCAGTGGATCTACAGGGTGGGGTGAAGCTTTCTTT
.	TRBV10-3	TRBJ2-3	CAISESNPSANTQYF	TGTGCCATCAGTGAGTCTAATCCTAGCGCGAATACGCAGTATTTT
TRBD1	TRBV19	TRBJ2-2	CASSPTPGTATGELFF	TGTGCCAGTAGTCCAACCCCCGGGACAGCAACCGGGGAGCTGTTTTTT
TRBD2	TRBV11-2	TRBJ2-2	CASSLGISGGASGELFF	TGTGCCAGCAGCTTAGGGATTAGCGGGGGGGCCAGCGGGGAGCTGTTTTTT
TRBD1	TRBV2	TRBJ1-1	CASSLPDRAAGTEAFF	TGTGCCAGCAGTCTCCCGGACAGGGCGGCGGGCACTGAAGCTTTCTTT
.	TRBV29-1	TRBJ2-2	CSVAGEWGTGELFF	TGCAGCGTTGCGGGGGAGTGGGGCACCGGGGAGCTGTTTTTT
.	TRBV11-2	TRBJ2-7	CASSLDPIGLSYF	TGTGCCAGCAGCTTAGACCCGATCGGACTGTCGTACTTC
.	TRBV18	TRBJ1-1	CASSPPKFYRMNTEAFF	TGTGCCAGCTCACCGCCCAAATTCTATCGAATGAACACTGAAGCTTTCTTT